The 29 T cell receptor beta chains in this list originate from one sample, sequenced in a study of T cell responses to AZD1222 COVID-19 vaccine. Clones were sequenced by immunoSEQ multiplex PCR, and TCRdb holds only the in-frame ones, with some missing. The table has approximately 130,000 clones, over 90% seen once. Sequencing used peripheral blood, obtained on day 0 of AZD1222 vaccination. These TCRs come from an adult in good health.

This clone was seen a few times. The chain recombines TRBV7-9 with TRBJ1-2; no clear D. Germline V CDR1 and CDR2: SEHNR, FQNEAQ (reference sequence). V gave up 7 bases and J gave up 6 bases, with 15 bases separating them. The CDR3 has 13 residues. The CDR3 DNA is TGTGCCAGCACCCTCCCGCGAAGGAATGGCTACACCTTC. Amino acids: CASTLPRRNGYTF.

This chain links TRBV11-2 with TRBJ2-7; 8 bases agree with TRBD2. Trimming cost V 2 bases and J 3 bases; bases outside gene matches: 6. CDR1 is SGHAT and CDR2 is FQNNGV in the germline V gene. The CDR3 is 15 residues long. CDR3: CASSLRGLGYYEQYF. The CDR3 coding sequence is TGTGCCAGCAGCTTACGGGGACTAGGATACTACGAGCAGTACTTC.

This chain uses TRBV3-1 (or the pseudogene TRBV3-2) with TRBJ2-1; D not resolved. The germline V gene has CDR1 LGHDT and CDR2 YNNKEL (reference sequence). Trimming took off 0 bases at V and 4 bases at J, with 10 bases between the two ends. The CDR3 sequence is 15 residues long. CDR3 sequence reads: CASSQEEAWYNEQFF. In DNA, the CDR3 is TGTGCCAGCAGCCAAGAAGAGGCATGGTACAATGAGCAGTTCTTC.

This clone has more than one count but fewer than ten. The V call is TRBV4-1, the J call TRBJ2-2; 8 nucleotides agree with TRBD2. V gave up 4 bases and J gave up 0 bases; unmatched junction bases: 7. The germline V gene encodes CDR1 MGHRA and CDR2 YSYEKL. The CDR3 has 17 residues. The CDR3 DNA follows: TGCGCCAGCAGCCCCAGAACCGGGGGGGCGAACACCGGGGAGCTGTTTTTT. Amino acid sequence: CASSPRTGGANTGELFF.

The rearrangement uses TRBV19 and TRBJ2-7; weak D call: TRBD1 (6 bases). V gave up 3 bases and J gave up 0 bases, with 6 bases separating them. The germline CDR1 and CDR2 sequences are LNHDA and SQIVND (reference sequence). The CDR3 extends over 13 amino acids. CDR3 DNA: TGTGCCAGTAGTATGGGACACTCCTACGAGCAGTACTTC. Translated, it gives CASSMGHSYEQYF. Filled out from reference TRBV19 and TRBJ2-7, the complete variable domain reads DGGITQSPKYLFRKEGQNVTLSCEQNLNHDAMYWYRQDPGQGLRLIYYSQIVNDFQKGDIAEGYSVSREKKESFPLTVTSAQKNPTAFYLCASSMGHSYEQYFGPGTRLTVT.

This clone was recorded once. The CDR3 sequence is CASSVGDSKNQPQHF. In DNA, the CDR3 is TGTGCCAGCAGCGTAGGGGACAGCAAAAATCAGCCCCAGCATTTT. The chain combines TRBV9 with TRBJ1-5; TRBD1 matches 7 bases. The CDR3 is made up of 15 amino acids. Trimming at V came to 0 bases and at J to 4 bases, leaving 4 bases not matched to a gene. Germline CDR1 SGDLS, CDR2 YYNGEE.

The genes are TRBV7-9 and TRBJ2-3, with 9 bases that match TRBD1. Germline V lookup: CDR1 SEHNR, CDR2 FQNEAQ (reference sequence). The trim removed 1 base at V and 4 bases at J, leaving 3 bases unmatched. CDR3 length: 15 amino acids. The DNA for the CDR3 is TGTGCCAGCAGCTTAGTGGGACAGGGACCAGATACGCAGTATTTT. Its translation is CASSLVGQGPDTQYF.

The chain joins TRBV27 to TRBJ1-3; perhaps TRBD1 as D (6 bases). Germline V gene lookup returns CDR1 MNHEY and CDR2 SMNVEV (reference sequence). CDR3 size: 15 residues. The ends were cut back, 1 base at V and 4 bases at J, with 11 bases in the middle. CDR3 in amino acids: CASSLFGGTGNTIYF. For the CDR3, the DNA is TGTGCCAGCAGTTTATTTGGGGGCACAGGAAACACCATATATTTT.

The V gene is TRBV5-1, the J gene TRBJ2-3; 9 bases fit TRBD2. The germline CDR1 and CDR2 sequences are SGHRS and YFSETQ. V trimming: 0 bases; J trimming: 5 bases; junction bases outside the gene matches: 10. This CDR3 spans 17 amino acids. The CDR3 nucleotides are TGCGCCAGCAGCTTGGGGCAAGCTAGCGGGGCCGGAGATACGCAGTATTTT. It specifies CASSLGQASGAGDTQYF.

The chain combines TRBV11-2 with TRBJ2-5; perhaps TRBD1 as D (5 bases). V was shortened by 5 bases and J by 4 bases, with 14 bases between the two germline ends. Germline loops: CDR1 SGHAT, CDR2 FQNNGV. The CDR3 spans 14 residues. The CDR3 DNA reads as TGTGCCAGCAGCCTTGGACAAATTCGAGAGACCCAGTACTTC. Amino acid sequence: CASSLGQIRETQYF.

This clone has only one observation. V usage is TRBV21-1 and J usage is TRBJ1-2; the table gives TRBD1 as D, unverified against the DNA. TRBV21-1 is an annotated pseudogene. The CDR3 has 17 amino acids. CDR3 nucleotides: TGTGCCAGCAGCAAAATCTATCTTACAGGGTTGGTTTATGGCTACACCTTC. This translates into CASSKIYLTGLVYGYTF.

The chain recombines TRBV4-2 with TRBJ2-1; no firm D call. CDR3 length equals 14 residues. Germline CDR1 LGHNA, CDR2 YNFKEQ. V was shortened by 0 bases and J by 3 bases, with 6 bases between the two germline ends. The CDR3 loop is CASSQDLSYNEQFF. The CDR3 region has the DNA TGTGCCAGCAGCCAAGATCTCAGCTACAATGAGCAGTTCTTC.

The chain joins TRBV5-6 to TRBJ1-5; D gene ambiguous. The germline V gene encodes CDR1 SGHDT and CDR2 YYEEEE. The CDR3 sequence is 12 residues long. V lost 3 bases and J lost 4, with 5 bases in between. DNA for the CDR3: TGTGCCAGCAGCTCCGGTAATCAGCCCCAGCATTTT. This gives the protein CASSSGNQPQHF.

This chain connects TRBV7-9 to TRBJ1-3; D is undetermined. Trimming cost V 2 bases and J 2 bases, with 4 bases left between them. The CDR3 contains 13 residues. CDR1 SEHNR and CDR2 FQNEAQ come from the germline V gene (reference sequence). The CDR3 DNA is TGTGCCAGCAGCTTAAATCCTGGAAACACCATATATTTT. Protein: CASSLNPGNTIYF.

J is TRBJ1-6 and V is TRBV7-9, with 7 bases aligning to TRBD1. Germline CDR1 reads SEHNR; CDR2 reads FQNEAQ (reference sequence). The V and J ends lost 3 bases and 10 bases, in that order; junction bases with no gene match: 9. The CDR3 sequence is 15 residues long. The CDR3 loop is CASSFNRGSNSPLHF. The CDR3 coding sequence is TGTGCCAGCAGCTTTAACAGGGGTAGTAACTCACCCCTCCACTTT.

This rearrangement joins TRBV10-3 to TRBJ2-7; the match to TRBD1 covers 8 bases. Looked up from germline, CDR1 is ENHRY and CDR2 is SYGVKD. CDR3 length equals 15 residues. The trim removed 5 bases at V and 6 bases at J, leaving 12 bases unmatched. CDR3 residues: CAISSTGAGGSEQYF. In DNA form, the CDR3 reads TGTGCCATCAGTTCGACAGGGGCTGGGGGTTCCGAGCAGTACTTC.

This clone was counted a single time. This rearrangement joins TRBV20-1 to TRBJ1-1; D unresolved. Trimming cost V 6 bases and J 4 bases, with 9 bases left between them. The CDR3 runs to 11 residues. The V gene's germline CDR1 is DFQATT and CDR2 SNEGSKA (reference sequence). For the CDR3, the DNA is TGCAGTGCCGAGAAGTTCACTGAAGCTTTCTTT. Translated, it gives CSAEKFTEAFF.

The chain has TRBV5-5 and TRBJ1-6, with D unclear. Germline CDR1 SGHKS, CDR2 YYEKEE (reference sequence). Trimming cost V 0 bases and J 6 bases, with 4 bases left between them. This CDR3 has 13 residues. The chain's CDR3 is CASSLEGNSPLHF. CDR3 in DNA: TGTGCCAGCAGCTTGGAGGGTAATTCACCCCTCCACTTT.

The chain carries TRBV5-4 and TRBJ2-7, with TRBD1 identical over 10 bases. V shed 4 bases, J shed 0 bases, and the junction held 13 bases outside the gene matches. The CDR3 length is 18 residues. CDR1 is SGHNT and CDR2 is YYREEE in the germline V gene (reference sequence). The CDR3 here is CASSLYGQGGPRSYEQYF. CDR3 nucleotide sequence: TGTGCCAGCAGCCTTTACGGACAGGGGGGCCCCCGCTCCTACGAGCAGTACTTC.

The chain carries TRBV5-8 and TRBJ1-5, with D possibly being TRBD1 (6 bases). Trimming took 1 base from V and 0 from J, leaving 17 bases between them. There are 18 residues in the CDR3. The V gene's germline CDR1 is SGHTS and CDR2 YDEGEE. The CDR3 spells CASSLWDAGAYSNQPQHF. CDR3 sequence (DNA): TGTGCCAGCAGCTTGTGGGATGCGGGGGCCTATAGCAATCAGCCCCAGCATTTT.

The chain employs TRBV3-1 (or the pseudogene TRBV3-2) and TRBJ2-3; no clear D gene. V dropped 2 bases and J dropped 4 bases, with 13 bases sitting between them. The germline V gene encodes CDR1 LGHDT and CDR2 YNNKEL (reference sequence). The CDR3 spans 15 residues. CDR3 sequence: CASSQIGGVADTQYF. The CDR3 DNA sequence: TGTGCCAGCAGCCAAATAGGTGGGGTTGCAGATACGCAGTATTTT.

The rearrangement uses TRBV4-2 and TRBJ1-1, with D maybe TRBD1 (5 bases). This CDR3 is built from 18 residues. The germline CDR1 and CDR2 sequences are LGHNA and YNFKEQ. Trimming took off 0 bases at V and 1 base at J, with 18 bases between the two ends. The CDR3 DNA sequence: TGTGCCAGCAGCCAAGATAGGGTAACAGGCGGACGGAACACTGAAGCTTTCTTT. This codes for CASSQDRVTGGRNTEAFF.

The chain links TRBV7-6 to TRBJ2-7; 11 nucleotides match TRBD1. Germline CDR1 SGHVS, CDR2 FNYEAQ. This CDR3 contains 14 residues. Trimming removed 5 bases from V and 3 bases from J; junction bases left unmatched: 3. CDR3 nucleotide sequence: TGTGCCAGCAGCCCCGGGACAGGGGGCTACGAGCAGTACTTC. Translating gives CASSPGTGGYEQYF.

This clone appeared a single time. The CDR3 reads CASRVLVGGNQPQHF. CDR3 coding DNA: TGTGCCAGCAGGGTTTTAGTGGGTGGCAATCAGCCCCAGCATTTT. The V and J genes are TRBV6-5 and TRBJ1-5, with unresolved D. V lost 6 bases, J lost 2 bases, and 14 bases lay in between. Germline V CDR1 and CDR2: MNHEY, SVGAGI. CDR3 length: 15 amino acids.

The genes are TRBV4-2 and TRBJ1-3; possibly TRBD1 for D (6 bases). CDR1 and CDR2 (germline): LGHNA, YNFKEQ. Trimming pared 7 bases from V and 0 bases from J, leaving 22 bases between. The CDR3 runs to 18 residues. The CDR3 region has the DNA TGTGCCAGCACCCTAAACCCGGGGGGGCTCTACTCTGGAAACACCATATATTTT. Its translation: CASTLNPGGLYSGNTIYF.

The chain uses TRBV4-1 and TRBJ1-2; D call uncertain. Germline V lookup: CDR1 MGHRA, CDR2 YSYEKL. This CDR3 comprises 14 residues. V was shortened by 0 bases and J by 0 bases, with 5 bases between the two germline ends. This CDR3 reads CASSQEPANYGYTF. As DNA, the CDR3 is TGCGCCAGCAGCCAAGAGCCAGCTAACTATGGCTACACCTTC.

V gene TRBV11-2 combines with J gene TRBJ2-2, with a weak D call TRBD2 (6 bases). With 5 bases removed from V and 5 bases from J, the gap between germline ends came to 15 bases. This CDR3 region has 15 residues. Germline values: CDR1 SGHAT, CDR2 FQNNGV. The CDR3 loop is CASSPLGGSTGELFF. The CDR3 DNA reads TGTGCCAGCAGCCCCCTGGGGGGATCTACCGGGGAGCTGTTTTTT.

The sample holds one count of this clone. The CDR3, as DNA: TGCAGTGCTAGAGAGGGAACAATGCAGTTCTTC. Translating gives CSAREGTMQFF. The chain carries TRBV20-1 and TRBJ2-1; D is unresolved. The CDR3 spans 11 residues. V was clipped by 0 bases and J by 12 bases, with 9 bases between them. CDR1 DFQATT and CDR2 SNEGSKA come from the germline V gene (reference sequence).

The gene calls are TRBV9 and TRBJ1-2; D is ambiguous. This CDR3 comprises 13 residues. Trimming shortened V by 1 base and J by 2 bases, and 6 bases separated the two germline ends. CDR1 SGDLS and CDR2 YYNGEE come from the germline V gene. CDR3 nucleotide sequence: TGTGCCAGCAGCGTAATGCCGAACTATGGCTACACCTTC. This codes for CASSVMPNYGYTF.